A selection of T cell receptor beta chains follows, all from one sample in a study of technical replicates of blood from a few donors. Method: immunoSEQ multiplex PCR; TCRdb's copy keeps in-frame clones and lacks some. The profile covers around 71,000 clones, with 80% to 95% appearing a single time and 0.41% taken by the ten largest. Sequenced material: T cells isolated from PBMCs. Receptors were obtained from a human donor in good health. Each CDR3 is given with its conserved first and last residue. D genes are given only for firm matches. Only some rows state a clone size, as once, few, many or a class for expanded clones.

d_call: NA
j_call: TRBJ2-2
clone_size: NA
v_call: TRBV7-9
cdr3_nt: TGTGCCAGCAGTTACTTAGCGGTCATGACCGGGGAGCTGTTTTTT
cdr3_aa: CASSYLAVMTGELFF

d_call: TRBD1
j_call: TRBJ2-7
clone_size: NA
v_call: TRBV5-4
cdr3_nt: TGTGCCAGCAGCTTGTTGGACAGGAGTAACGAGCAGTACTTC
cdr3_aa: CASSLLDRSNEQYF

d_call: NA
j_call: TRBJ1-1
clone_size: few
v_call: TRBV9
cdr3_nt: TGTGCCAGCAGGCCAGGGCTCGCAGTCCCGGACACTGAAGCTTTCTTT
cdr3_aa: CASRPGLAVPDTEAFF

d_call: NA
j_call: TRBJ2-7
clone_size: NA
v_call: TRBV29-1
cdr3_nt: TGCAGCGTTGAAGGGGGGGACTCCTACGAGCAGTACTTC
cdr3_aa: CSVEGGDSYEQYF

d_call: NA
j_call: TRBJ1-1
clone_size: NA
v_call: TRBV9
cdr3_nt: TGTGCCGGCCCTATTTACAGGGTTTACACTGAAGCTTTCTTT
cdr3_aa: CAGPIYRVYTEAFF

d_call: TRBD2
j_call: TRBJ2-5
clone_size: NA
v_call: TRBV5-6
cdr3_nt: TGTGCCAGCAGCTGGGGGACTAGATCGCAAGAGACCCAGTACTTC
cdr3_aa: CASSWGTRSQETQYF

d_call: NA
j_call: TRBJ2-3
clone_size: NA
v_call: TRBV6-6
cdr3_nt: TGTGCCAGCACCCGCCTACAGGGTGCACGAGATACGCAGTATTTT
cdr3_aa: CASTRLQGARDTQYF

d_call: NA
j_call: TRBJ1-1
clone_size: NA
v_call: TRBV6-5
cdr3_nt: TGTGCCAGCAGGAGGGGGTCTGAAGCTTTCTTT
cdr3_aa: CASRRGSEAFF

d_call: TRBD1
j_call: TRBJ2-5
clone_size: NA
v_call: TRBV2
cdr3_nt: TGTGCCAGTAACAGGGGCCCGGGGGAGACCCAGTACTTC
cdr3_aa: CASNRGPGETQYF

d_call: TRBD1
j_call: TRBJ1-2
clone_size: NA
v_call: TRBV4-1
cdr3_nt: TGCGCCAGCAGCCAAGGGGACAGGTCTAACTATGGCTACACCTTC
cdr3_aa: CASSQGDRSNYGYTF

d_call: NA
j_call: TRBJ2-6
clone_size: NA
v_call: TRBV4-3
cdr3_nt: TGCGCCAGCAGCCAAGATCGGGAAGTCCGATTCTCTGGGGCCAACGTCCTGACTTTC
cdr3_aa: CASSQDREVRFSGANVLTF

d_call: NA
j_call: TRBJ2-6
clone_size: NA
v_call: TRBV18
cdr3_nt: TGTGCCAGCTCACCCACAGTGTCATACTCTGGGGCCAACGTCCTGACTTTC
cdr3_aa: CASSPTVSYSGANVLTF

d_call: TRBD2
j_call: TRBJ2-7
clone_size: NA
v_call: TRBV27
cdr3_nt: TGTGCCAGCAGTTTGACCGGGAGGGGTGAGCAGTACTTC
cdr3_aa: CASSLTGRGEQYF

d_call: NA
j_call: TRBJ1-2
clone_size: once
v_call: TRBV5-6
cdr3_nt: TGTGCCAGCAGCCCGACTTCGAGCCTTAAGACGGATGGCTACACCTTC
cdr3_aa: CASSPTSSLKTDGYTF

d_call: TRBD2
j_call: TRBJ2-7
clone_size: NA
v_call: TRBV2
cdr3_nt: TGTGCCAGCAGTACTACTAGCGGGACCTCCTACGAGCAGTACTTC
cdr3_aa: CASSTTSGTSYEQYF

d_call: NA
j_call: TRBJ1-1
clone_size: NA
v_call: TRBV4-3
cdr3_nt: TGCGCCAGCAGCCAAGTTGAGGGGAACACTGAAGCTTTCTTT
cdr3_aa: CASSQVEGNTEAFF

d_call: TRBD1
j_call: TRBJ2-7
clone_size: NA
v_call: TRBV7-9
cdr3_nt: TGTGCCATCTTGATGGACAGGGCCTACGAGCAGTACTTC
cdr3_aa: CAILMDRAYEQYF

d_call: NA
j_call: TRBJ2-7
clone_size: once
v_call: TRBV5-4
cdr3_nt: TGTGCCAGCAGCACAGCCCCTTCCGAGCAGTACTTC
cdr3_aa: CASSTAPSEQYF

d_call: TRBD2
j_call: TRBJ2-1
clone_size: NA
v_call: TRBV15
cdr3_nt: TGTGCCACCAGCAGAGAACTAGCGGGAGCCTACAATGAGCAGTTCTTC
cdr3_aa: CATSRELAGAYNEQFF

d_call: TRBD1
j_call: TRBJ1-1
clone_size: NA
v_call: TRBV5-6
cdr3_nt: TGTGCCAGCAGCTTATACAGGGGGTTCCCTGAAGCTTTCTTT
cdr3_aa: CASSLYRGFPEAFF

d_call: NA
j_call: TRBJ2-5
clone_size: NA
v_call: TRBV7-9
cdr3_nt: TGTGCCAGCAGCTTGGAGCAGACCCAGTACTTC
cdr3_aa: CASSLEQTQYF

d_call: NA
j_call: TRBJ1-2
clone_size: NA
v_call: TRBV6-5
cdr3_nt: TGTGCCAGCAGTTACATCTCTACCTCTAACTATGGCTACACCTTC
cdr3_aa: CASSYISTSNYGYTF

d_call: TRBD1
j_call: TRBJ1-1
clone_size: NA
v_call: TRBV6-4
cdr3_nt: TGTGCCAGCAGTCCTACTCAGGGGGCCGAGGAAGCTTTCTTT
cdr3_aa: CASSPTQGAEEAFF

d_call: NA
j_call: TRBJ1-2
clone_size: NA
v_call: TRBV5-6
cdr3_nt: TGTGCCAGCAGCCCCAGGAACTATGGCTACACCTTC
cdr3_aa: CASSPRNYGYTF

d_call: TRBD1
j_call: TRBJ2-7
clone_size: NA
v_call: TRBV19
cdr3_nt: TGTGCCAGTAGGGGTCGCAGGGGGCCCTACGAGCAGTACTTC
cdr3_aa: CASRGRRGPYEQYF

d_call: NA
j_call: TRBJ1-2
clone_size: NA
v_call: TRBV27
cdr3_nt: TGTGCCAGCAGTTACAGGGATGGCTATGGCTACACCTTC
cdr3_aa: CASSYRDGYGYTF

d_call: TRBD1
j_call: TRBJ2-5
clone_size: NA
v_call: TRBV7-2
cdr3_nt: TGTGCCAGCAGCTTACAGGGGGCGAGAGAGACCCAGTACTTC
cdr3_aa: CASSLQGARETQYF

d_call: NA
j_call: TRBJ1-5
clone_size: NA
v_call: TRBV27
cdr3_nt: TGTGCCAGCAGTTTAACAGGAAGCAATCAGCCCCAGCATTTT
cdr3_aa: CASSLTGSNQPQHF

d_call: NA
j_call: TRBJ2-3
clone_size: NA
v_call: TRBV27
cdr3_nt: TGTGCCAGCAGTTTATCAAACAGGGCAGGCACAGATACGCAGTATTTT
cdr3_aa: CASSLSNRAGTDTQYF

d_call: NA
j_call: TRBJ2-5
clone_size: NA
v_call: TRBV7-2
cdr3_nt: TGTGCCAGCAGCTTAGACGATATTCGGGGAGAGACCCAGTACTTC
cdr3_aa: CASSLDDIRGETQYF

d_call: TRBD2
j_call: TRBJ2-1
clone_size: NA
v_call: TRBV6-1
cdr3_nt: TGTGCCAGCAGTGAAGATCTAGCGGGAGGGTACAATGAGCAGTTCTTC
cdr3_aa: CASSEDLAGGYNEQFF

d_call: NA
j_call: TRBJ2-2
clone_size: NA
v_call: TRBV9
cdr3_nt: TGTGCCAGCAGCGTGACAGGATCGAACACCGGGGAGCTGTTTTTT
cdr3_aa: CASSVTGSNTGELFF

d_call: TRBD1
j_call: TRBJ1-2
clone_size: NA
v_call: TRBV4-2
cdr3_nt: TGTGCCAGCAGCGGGGGGCAGGGGGTCTATGGCTACACCTTC
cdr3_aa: CASSGGQGVYGYTF

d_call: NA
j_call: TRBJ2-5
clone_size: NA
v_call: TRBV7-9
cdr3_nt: TGTGCCAGCAGCTTAAGGCAGGGTAGCGAGACCCAGTACTTC
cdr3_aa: CASSLRQGSETQYF

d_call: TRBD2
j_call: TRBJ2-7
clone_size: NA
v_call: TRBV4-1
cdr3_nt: TGCGCCAGCAGCCTTACTAGCGACGCAACCTACGAGCAGTACTTC
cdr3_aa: CASSLTSDATYEQYF

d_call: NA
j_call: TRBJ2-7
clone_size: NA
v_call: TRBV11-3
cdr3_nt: TGTGCCAGCACCCCGGATCGCTATCGGGGTGACGAGCAGTACTTC
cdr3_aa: CASTPDRYRGDEQYF

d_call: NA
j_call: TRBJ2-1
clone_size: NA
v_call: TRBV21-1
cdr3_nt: TGTGCCAGCACCCGACTAGCGGGAGATGAGCAGTTCTTC
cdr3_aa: CASTRLAGDEQFF

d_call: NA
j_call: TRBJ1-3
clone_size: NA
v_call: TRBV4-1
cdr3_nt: TGCGCCAGCAACAGGCCTGGAAACACCATATATTTT
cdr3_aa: CASNRPGNTIYF

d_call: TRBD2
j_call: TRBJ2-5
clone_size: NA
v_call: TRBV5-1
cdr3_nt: TGCGCCAGCAGCTTGACCCTTTTGGGGGGAGGGAGTCAAGAGACCCAGTACTTC
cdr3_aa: CASSLTLLGGGSQETQYF

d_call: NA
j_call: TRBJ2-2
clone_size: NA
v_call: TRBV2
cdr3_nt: TGTGCCAGCAGGGCACTAGTAGAAATCGGGGAGCTGTTTTTT
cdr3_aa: CASRALVEIGELFF

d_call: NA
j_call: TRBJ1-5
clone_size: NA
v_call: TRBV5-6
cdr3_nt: TGTGCCAGCAGCTTTTCGAGCAATCAGCCCCAGCATTTT
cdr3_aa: CASSFSSNQPQHF

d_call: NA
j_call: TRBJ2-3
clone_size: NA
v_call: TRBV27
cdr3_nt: TGTGCCAGCACCTATAGGGAGACAGATACGCAGTATTTT
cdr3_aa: CASTYRETDTQYF

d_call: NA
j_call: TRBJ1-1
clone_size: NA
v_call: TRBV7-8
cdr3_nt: TGTGCCAGCAGCTTAGCTCCCCTCGGTGCGAACACTGAAGCTTTCTTT
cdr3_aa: CASSLAPLGANTEAFF

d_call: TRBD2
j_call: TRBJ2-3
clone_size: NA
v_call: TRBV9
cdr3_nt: TGTGCCAGCAGCACCCAGACGGGAGGGACCACAGATACGCAGTATTTT
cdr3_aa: CASSTQTGGTTDTQYF

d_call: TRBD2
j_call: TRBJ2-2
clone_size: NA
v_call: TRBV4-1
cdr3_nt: TGCGCCAGCAGCCAAGGAGTGGCGGGAGGGGAGTCCGGGGAGCTGTTTTTT
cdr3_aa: CASSQGVAGGESGELFF

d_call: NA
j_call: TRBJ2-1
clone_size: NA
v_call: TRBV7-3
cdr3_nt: TGTGCCAGCAGCCTCACAGCTTTCTACAATGAGCAGTTCTTC
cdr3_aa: CASSLTAFYNEQFF

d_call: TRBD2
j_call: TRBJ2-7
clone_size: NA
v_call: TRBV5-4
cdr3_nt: TGTGCCAGCAGCCCCGGTGCTAGCGGTCTCTACGAGCAGTACTTC
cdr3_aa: CASSPGASGLYEQYF

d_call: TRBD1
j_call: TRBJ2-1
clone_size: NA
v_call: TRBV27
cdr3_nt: TGTGCCAGCACTTATGGGACAGGGGCTCCCTACAATGAGCAGTTCTTC
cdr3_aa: CASTYGTGAPYNEQFF

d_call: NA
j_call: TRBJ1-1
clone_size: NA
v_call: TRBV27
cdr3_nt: TGTGCCAGCAGGGAGGGGAACACTGAAGCTTTCTTT
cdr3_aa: CASREGNTEAFF

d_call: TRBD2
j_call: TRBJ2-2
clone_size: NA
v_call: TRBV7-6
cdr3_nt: TGTGCCAGCAGCTTTTCAGCGGGAGCGATGAACACCGGGGAGCTGTTTTTT
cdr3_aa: CASSFSAGAMNTGELFF